This TCR beta chain derives from a study of blood T cell repertoires in COVID-19. Method: immunoSEQ multiplex PCR; TCRdb's copy keeps in-frame clones and lacks some. Among hundreds of thousands of clones listed, around 92% were seen once. V gave up 7 bases and J gave up 0 bases, with 10 bases separating them. The CDR3 covers 12 residues. Germline V gives CDR1 SQVTM, CDR2 ANQGSEA. The clonotype comes from a woman aged 30 to 39 with COVID-19, enrolled during active disease. The chain uses TRBV29-1 and TRBJ2-7; no reliable D call. Sequencing was done on a sample of peripheral blood. CDR3 region: CSARGDSYEQYF. CDR3 DNA: TGCAGCGCTCGAGGAGACTCCTACGAGCAGTACTTC.